This entry is about one T cell receptor (beta chain). The antigen remains unidentified. The data were taken from a study of OX40 agonist ivuxolimab in advanced cancers. Across the study: Patients were around 83% male with ages roughly 20 to 80, mean approximately 55. Whole-study results and caveats: CD4+ and CD8+ blood T cells expanded clonally by week 6 at 0.1 to 3.0 mg/kg. Researchers did not determine the expanded peripheral T cells' antigen specificity. Compared with others, partial responders at 0.1-3.0 mg/kg displayed clonal expansion among the lowest.

Measured with immunoSEQ multiplex PCR; TCRdb has only the in-frame clones, and not every one. This table holds about 20,000 clones, about nine tenths found once. The CDR3 runs 15 residues. V was pared by 6 bases and J by 2 bases, with 10 bases of the junction left unmatched. Per germline, CDR1 MDHEN and CDR2 SYDVKM. The rearrangement joins TRBV28 to TRBJ2-7, with 7 bases fitting TRBD2. The receptor's source is an adult with an advanced solid tumor such as melanoma, head and neck, liver or kidney cancer. Sample: CD4+ or CD8+ T cells sorted from blood, taken in a trial of the OX40 agonist ivuxolimab. CDR3 sequence reads: CASSPRMGGAYEQYF. The CDR3 nucleotides read TGTGCCAGCAGCCCGAGAATGGGGGGGGCCTACGAGCAGTACTTC.